This T cell receptor (beta chain) was obtained from a study of blood T cell repertoires in COVID-19. Across the whole study: The United States, Italy and Spain were the sources of the acute and convalescent COVID-19 samples. T cells, B-cell-depleted T cells, or PBMCs provided the cDNA or gDNA that served as material.

Original processing notes: How many nucleated cells were present was estimated from reference gene primer amplification. Here immunoSEQ multiplex PCR was the method, and the copy in TCRdb shows in-frame clones only, minus some. V and J calls plus clone size are reproduced from that table; the DNA served to infer D and trimming. This table has fewer than 200,000 clones, 85% to 95% appearing once. The CDR3 covers 15 residues. Germline loops: CDR1 SSHAT, CDR2 FNYEAQ (reference sequence). A note on this clone: The junction and the germline gene differ at one end; a read error may be behind it.

What was sequenced was peripheral blood. The TCR was taken from a woman between 45 and 60 years old with acute or convalescent COVID-19. The chain uses TRBV7-7 and TRBJ2-2, with 9 bases aligning to TRBD1. In nucleotides, the CDR3 is TGTGCTAGCAGCTTAGGGACAGGGACGACCGGGGAGCTGTTTTTT. Protein sequence: CASSLGTGTTGELFF.